The 27 T cell receptor beta chains reported below all come from one sample, sequenced in a study of early T cells in non-severe SARS-CoV-2 infection (dated by TCRdb to the early 2020s). The method behind the library was 5' RACE. Instrument used: NextSeq 500. Using fastp at Q25 and MiXCR, TCRdb reprocessed the public reads and kept productive beta chains. Entries that share a CDR3 protein sequence are merged under the most common genes and DNA. The sample table shows fewer than 85,000 distinct CDR3 sequences, and about 14% are seen once. The ten largest clones capture roughly 4.3% of the sample. The source was whole blood, collected at baseline. The receptors originated from an adult who was a healthcare worker with PCR-confirmed SARS-CoV-2 infection or an uninfected control (not recorded which).

The chain employs TRBV3-1 and TRBJ1-2; 9 bases agree with TRBD1. J gave up 5 bases and V 0 bases, and 4 bases lay outside the gene matches. Germline values: CDR1 LGHDT, CDR2 YNNKEL (reference sequence). The CDR3 contains 15 residues. The CDR3 DNA follows: TGTGCCAGCAGCCAAGATGTAGACAGGGGGTATGGCTACACCTTC. Translating gives CASSQDVDRGYGYTF.

This clonotype occurred a few times. This sequence joins TRBV7-9 and TRBJ2-7; D gene ambiguous. The germline CDR1 and CDR2 sequences are SEHNR and FQNEAQ (reference sequence). Trimming left V 3 bases short and J 1 base short, with 16 bases between. The CDR3 is 16 residues long. The DNA for the CDR3 is TGTGCCAGCAGCTTTTCAACAGCTGAATTATCCTACGAGCAGTACTTC. Its translation: CASSFSTAELSYEQYF.

The chain carries TRBV6-5 and TRBJ2-2; 9 bases are shared with TRBD2. Trimming took 5 bases from V and 8 from J; bases not matched to a gene: 12. Germline V CDR1 and CDR2: MNHEY, SVGAGI. The CDR3 sequence is 16 residues long. The DNA of the CDR3 is TGTGCCAGCAGTCAACTAGCGGGCCGTAGGTCGGGGGAGCTGTTTTTT. It encodes CASSQLAGRRSGELFF.

Many counts were recorded for this clonotype. The chain links TRBV5-1 to TRBJ2-3, with TRBD2 matching 10 bases. V shed 0 bases and J 2 bases; nucleotides not matched to a gene: 6. Germline V gene lookup returns CDR1 SGHRS and CDR2 YFSETQ. The CDR3 loop spans 17 amino acids. CDR3 nucleotide sequence: TGCGCCAGCAGCTTGGGAAGCGGGAGGGGAACCACAGATACGCAGTATTTT. Its translation is CASSLGSGRGTTDTQYF.

A few counts support this clonotype. The CDR3 here is CASSLLVSGANVLTF. CDR3 nucleotide sequence: TGTGCCAGCAGTTTACTGGTCTCTGGGGCCAACGTCCTGACTTTC. This chain links TRBV27 with TRBJ2-6; no clear D. The germline V and J ends were trimmed by 2 bases and 0 bases, with 5 bases remaining between them. The germline gives CDR1 MNHEY, CDR2 SMNVEV (reference sequence). This CDR3 is built from 15 residues. The whole variable domain, filled in from reference TRBV27 and TRBJ2-6, reads EAQVTQNPRYLITVTGKKLTVTCSQNMNHEYMSWYRQDPGLGLRQIYYSMNVEVTDKGDVPEGYKVSRKEKRNFPLILESPSPNQTSLYFCASSLLVSGANVLTFGAGSRLTVL.

This clonotype was observed a handful of times. The chain links TRBV11-2 to TRBJ1-6, with D tentatively TRBD1 (5 bases). V dropped 5 bases and J dropped 10 bases, with 12 bases sitting between them. There are 13 residues in the CDR3. The germline CDR1 and CDR2 sequences are SGHAT and FQNNGV. This CDR3 reads CASSPARESPLHF. CDR3 DNA: TGTGCCAGCAGCCCCGCCAGGGAGTCACCCCTCCACTTT.

This clonotype was counted at least ten times. The chain couples TRBV2 to TRBJ2-2; D is possibly TRBD1 (6 bases). From germline, CDR1 is SNHLY and CDR2 FYNNEI. The CDR3 runs to 16 residues. The V end was cut by 5 bases, the J end by 2 bases, with 15 bases between. The chain's CDR3 is CASSLQGQHNTGELFF. CDR3 bases: TGTGCCAGCAGTCTACAGGGCCAGCACAACACCGGGGAGCTGTTTTTT.

At least ten counts were recorded for this clonotype. The chain uses TRBV12-3 or TRBV12-4 and TRBJ2-4; D possibly corresponds to TRBD1 (6 bases). This CDR3 region has 15 residues. V was clipped by 7 bases and J by 0 bases, with 13 bases between them. CDR3 DNA sequence: TGTGCCAGCACTCCGACAGGACTAGCCAAAAACATTCAGTACTTC. It translates to CASTPTGLAKNIQYF.

This clonotype was found a few times. This chain uses TRBV29-1 with TRBJ2-3; possibly TRBD2 for D (6 bases). The CDR3 runs 14 residues. Trimming took 8 bases from V and 6 from J, leaving 21 bases between them. Germline values: CDR1 SQVTM, CDR2 ANQGSEA. CDR3 loop: CSSAGTPLMDTQYF. CDR3 nucleotides: TGCAGCTCTGCCGGGACTCCCTTGATGGATACGCAGTATTTT.

This clonotype has a count of ten or more. This chain connects TRBV5-1 to TRBJ1-1, with D possibly being TRBD1 (6 bases). The germline V gene has CDR1 SGHRS and CDR2 YFSETQ. The CDR3 is made up of 14 amino acids. V was clipped by 4 bases and J by 0 bases, with 10 bases between them. In DNA form, the CDR3 reads TGCGCCAGCAGCCGACAGGTTATGAACACTGAAGCTTTCTTT. It specifies CASSRQVMNTEAFF.

This clonotype showed up many times. This sequence joins TRBV7-2 and TRBJ2-1, with 9 bases lining up with TRBD1. CDR3 length: 17 amino acids. Germline V gene data show CDR1 as SGHTA and CDR2 as FQGNSA. Germline trimming cut 4 bases from V and 1 base from J; bases unmatched to any gene: 8. CDR3 amino acids: CASSSLFGTGSYNEQFF. The CDR3 nucleotides are TGTGCCAGCAGCTCCCTCTTCGGGACAGGGTCCTACAATGAGCAGTTCTTC.

The J gene is TRBJ2-6, the V gene TRBV5-4; the match to TRBD2 covers 8 bases. V trimming: 1 base; J trimming: 4 bases; junction bases outside the gene matches: 4. There are 16 residues in the CDR3. Germline CDR1 SGHNT, CDR2 YYREEE (reference sequence). This CDR3 reads CASSLRAGAGANVLTF. CDR3 bases: TGTGCCAGCAGCTTGCGAGCGGGAGCCGGGGCCAACGTCCTGACTTTC.

This clonotype has more than one count but fewer than ten. This rearrangement joins TRBV14 to TRBJ2-3, with 15 bases fitting TRBD2. The CDR3 runs to 20 residues. Germline CDR1 SGHDN, CDR2 FVKESK. Trimming cost V 2 bases and J 2 bases; bases outside gene matches: 11. The CDR3 region is CASSQPGLAGGFLDTDTQYF. The CDR3 DNA follows: TGTGCCAGCAGCCAACCGGGACTAGCGGGAGGTTTTTTAGACACAGATACGCAGTATTTT.

The V and J genes are TRBV5-1 and TRBJ2-3, with D perhaps given as TRBD1 or TRBD2 (6 bases each). V lost 3 bases, J lost 7 bases, and 24 bases lay in between. There are 17 residues in the CDR3. CDR1 is SGHRS, CDR2 YFSETQ, per germline. In DNA form, the CDR3 reads TGCGCCAGCAGCTCCCTCCTAGGGGGGCAGGGGACGAATACGCAGTATTTT. Residues: CASSSLLGGQGTNTQYF.

This clonotype was observed many times. The V call is TRBV5-7, the J call TRBJ2-5; D ambiguous. TRBV5-7 is an ORF, with its function uncertain. V was shortened by 2 bases and J by 0 bases, with 8 bases between the two germline ends. This CDR3 region has 14 residues. CDR3 in amino acids: CASSFKLYQETQYF. CDR3 bases: TGTGCCAGCAGCTTTAAATTGTACCAAGAGACCCAGTACTTC.

This clonotype was seen a few times. This chain links TRBV7-9 with TRBJ2-3; the match to TRBD2 covers 14 bases. The J segment lost 6 bases and the V segment lost 7 bases, leaving 6 bases of the junction unmatched. This CDR3 has 15 residues. The V gene's germline CDR1 is SEHNR and CDR2 FQNEAQ (reference sequence). The CDR3 nucleotides are TGTGCCAGCAAGGGGACTAGCGGGAGAGGGGATACGCAGTATTTT. Its protein is CASKGTSGRGDTQYF.

This clonotype was observed many times. The chain recombines TRBV12-5 with TRBJ2-1; D ambiguous. This CDR3 is built from 13 residues. V lost 1 base and J 5 bases, leaving 6 bases between the germline ends. The germline V gene encodes CDR1 LGHNT and CDR2 FRNRAP. The CDR3 DNA reads as TGTGCTAGTGGTTTGGGAGGACACAATGAGCAGTTCTTC. It is translated as CASGLGGHNEQFF.

This clonotype came up many times. CDR3 in DNA: TGTGCCAGCAGTTTGAACAGCCCCAATGAGCAGTTCTTC. Translated, it gives CASSLNSPNEQFF. The genes are TRBV28 and TRBJ2-1; no clear D gene. Germline V gene lookup returns CDR1 MDHEN and CDR2 SYDVKM. Trimming shortened V by 3 bases and J by 6 bases, and 9 bases separated the two germline ends. The CDR3 spans 13 residues. Full variable domain (rest looked up from reference TRBV28 and TRBJ2-1): DVKVTQSSRYLVKRTGEKVFLECVQDMDHENMFWYRQDPGLGLRLIYFSYDVKMKEKGDIPEGYSVSREKKERFSLILESASTNQTSMYLCASSLNSPNEQFFGPGTRLTVL.

This clonotype was detected a few times. CDR3 DNA: TGTGCCAGCAGCTTAGGGTACGGCTCTGGGGCCAACGTCCTGACTTTC. This sequence encodes CASSLGYGSGANVLTF. The chain carries TRBV11-3 and TRBJ2-6; D is unresolved. V was pared by 1 base and J by 0 bases, with 7 bases between. CDR3 length: 16 residues. Germline CDR1 and CDR2: SGHNT and YENEEA.

This chain connects TRBV27 to TRBJ2-1, with 9 bases fitting TRBD1. Germline trimming cut 5 bases from V and 7 bases from J; bases unmatched to any gene: 6. This CDR3 is built from 14 residues. Germline CDR1 is MNHEY and CDR2 is SMNVEV (reference sequence). CDR3 residues: CASSPGQGWNEQFF. CDR3 coding DNA: TGTGCCAGCAGTCCGGGACAGGGATGGAATGAGCAGTTCTTC.

This chain connects TRBV20-1 to TRBJ2-7; unclear D gene. The CDR3 has 13 amino acids. Germline V gene data show CDR1 as DFQATT and CDR2 as SNEGSKA (reference sequence). The ends were cut back, 7 bases at V and 2 bases at J, with 15 bases in the middle. The chain's CDR3 is CSVSTTAAYEQYF. Written as DNA, the CDR3 is TGCAGTGTTTCCACCACCGCCGCCTACGAGCAGTACTTC.

This clonotype has only a few counts. This rearrangement joins TRBV19 to TRBJ2-2, with D possibly TRBD2 on 6 matching bases. CDR3 length: 15 amino acids. V lost 1 base and J 2 bases, leaving 8 bases between the germline ends. The germline gives CDR1 LNHDA, CDR2 SQIVND (reference sequence). In DNA form, the CDR3 reads TGTGCCAGTAGTATAGCGGGGGTTAACACCGGGGAGCTGTTTTTT. This translates into CASSIAGVNTGELFF.

This clonotype has ten or more counts. V gene TRBV12-3 or TRBV12-4 combines with J gene TRBJ1-2, with a possible D match to TRBD1 (5 bases). The CDR3 is 14 residues long. V lost 7 bases and J 4 bases, leaving 16 bases between the germline ends. The CDR3 DNA reads TGTGCCAGCACCCCTCGTTGGGGGACCTATGGCTACACCTTC. Translating gives CASTPRWGTYGYTF.

The gene calls are TRBV2 and TRBJ2-2, with TRBD1 as a possible D gene (5 bases). Trimming took 6 bases from V and 7 from J, leaving 18 bases between them. The CDR3 contains 15 residues. CDR1 SNHLY and CDR2 FYNNEI come from the germline V gene. CDR3 amino acids: CASRRGVPRSGELFF. The CDR3 nucleotides are TGTGCCAGCAGAAGGGGCGTACCGAGAAGCGGGGAGCTGTTTTTT.

This clonotype was recorded a few times. The J gene is TRBJ2-7, the V gene TRBV28; 11 nucleotides align to TRBD1. Germline assignment: CDR1 MDHEN and CDR2 SYDVKM. The CDR3 spans 15 residues. Germline trimming cut 2 bases from V and 0 bases from J; bases unmatched to any gene: 0. CDR3 region: CASSLGTGGSYEQYF. The CDR3 bases are TGTGCCAGCAGTTTAGGGACAGGGGGCTCCTACGAGCAGTACTTC.

This chain uses TRBV4-1 with TRBJ2-2, with no clear D. With 1 base removed from V and 0 bases from J, the gap between germline ends came to 6 bases. Looked up from germline, CDR1 is MGHRA and CDR2 is YSYEKL. This CDR3 has 15 residues. CDR3 nucleotide sequence: TGCGCCAGCAGCCAAGGCCTATCGAACACCGGGGAGCTGTTTTTT. Translation gives CASSQGLSNTGELFF.

This clonotype was seen a few times. The chain uses TRBV20-1 and TRBJ2-7, with 10 bases that match TRBD2. The CDR3 covers 15 residues. The germline gives CDR1 DFQATT, CDR2 SNEGSKA (reference sequence). V was pared by 4 bases and J by 6 bases, with 12 bases of the junction left unmatched. CDR3 in amino acids: CSANFLSGRAGEQYF. CDR3 sequence (DNA): TGCAGTGCTAATTTCCTAAGCGGGAGGGCAGGCGAGCAGTACTTC.